The sequence of this T cell receptor beta chain was determined in a study of radiation and T cells in renal cell carcinoma. TCRdb's copy holds only in-frame clones and misses some; the assay was immunoSEQ multiplex PCR. The profile shows approximately 120,000 clones, roughly 80% of them singletons. Time point in this sample: baseline pretreatment blood. Regarding treatment: 15 Gy SBRT to primary tumor, nephrectomy 4 weeks later. The germline gives CDR1 SQVTM, CDR2 ANQGSEA. V gave up 4 bases and J gave up 1 base, with 10 bases separating them. The CDR3 has 13 amino acids. The receptor was isolated from a woman aged 55-69 years with renal cell carcinoma. The sample consisted of blood, taken from a patient whose treatment included radiotherapy and nephrectomy. The rearrangement uses TRBV29-1 and TRBJ1-1; unclear D gene. As DNA, the CDR3 is TGCAGCGTTGGTTGGGAGTCGAACACTGAAGCTTTCTTT. Translating gives CSVGWESNTEAFF.